The 29 T cell receptor beta chains reported below all come from one sample, sequenced in a study of blood T cell repertoires in COVID-19. Some clones are missing from TCRdb's copy, which holds only in-frame ones; the method was immunoSEQ multiplex PCR. This sample yields some 110,000 clones, of which roughly 88% are seen a single time; roughly 4% belongs to the top ten. Sequenced: peripheral blood. The receptor set was obtained from a middle-aged man with acute or convalescent COVID-19.

The chain carries TRBV3-1 (or the pseudogene TRBV3-2) and TRBJ1-3; the D is unclear. Between the trimmed V and J ends, which lost 4 bases and 3 bases, there was a span of 16 bases. CDR3 length: 16 amino acids. The germline gives CDR1 LGHDT, CDR2 YNNKEL (reference sequence). The CDR3 DNA reads TGTGCCAGCAGCCCCGCGGGTGGGGTAGGTGGAAACACCATATATTTT. Translated, it gives CASSPAGGVGGNTIYF.

This chain joins TRBV7-9 and TRBJ1-1; the match to TRBD1 covers 9 bases. Trimming took 7 bases from V and 1 from J; bases not matched to a gene: 7. This CDR3 is built from 15 residues. Germline V gene sequence: CDR1 SEHNR, CDR2 FQNEAQ (reference sequence). The CDR3 spells CASITWDRENTEAFF. DNA for the CDR3: TGTGCCAGCATCACCTGGGACAGGGAGAACACTGAAGCTTTCTTT.

The rearrangement joins TRBV27 to TRBJ1-6; D gene unclear. CDR1 and CDR2 (germline): MNHEY, SMNVEV (reference sequence). Trimming stripped 5 bases from V and 6 bases from J, with 11 bases between. This CDR3 has 14 residues. The CDR3 loop reads CASSRRGPNSPLHF. CDR3 bases: TGTGCCAGCAGTCGTAGAGGGCCTAATTCACCCCTCCACTTT.

The genes are TRBV7-6 and TRBJ2-1; 7 nucleotides match TRBD2. This CDR3 is 16 amino acids long. Germline V gene sequence: CDR1 SGHVS, CDR2 FNYEAQ. V was pared by 2 bases and J by 8 bases, with 12 bases of the junction left unmatched. The CDR3 DNA sequence: TGTGCCAGCAGCTTAATGCCCGGGGGGAATGGGGATGAGCAGTTCTTC. Translation: CASSLMPGGNGDEQFF. The whole variable domain, remainder taken from reference TRBV7-6 and TRBJ2-1, is GAGVSQSPRYKVTKRGQDVALRCDPISGHVSLYWYRQALGQGPEFLTYFNYEAQQDKSGLPNDRFSAERPEGSISTLTIQRTEQRDSAMYRCASSLMPGGNGDEQFFGPGTRLTVL.

The chain links TRBV9 to TRBJ2-1; TRBD2 matches at 12 bases. The V gene's germline CDR1 is SGDLS and CDR2 YYNGEE. The J segment lost 8 bases and the V segment lost 3 bases, leaving 12 bases of the junction unmatched. The length of the CDR3 is 17 residues. In DNA form, the CDR3 reads TGTGCCAGCAGCGCCCTGGGACTAGCGGGTCTCTCCGATGAGCAGTTCTTC. Translated: CASSALGLAGLSDEQFF.

This clone is a singleton in its sample. This rearrangement joins TRBV4-1 to TRBJ1-3, with D uncertain. The CDR3 length is 17 residues. V lost 3 bases, J lost 0 bases, and 15 bases lay in between. The V gene's germline CDR1 is MGHRA and CDR2 YSYEKL. The CDR3 protein is CASSQAWEAVSGNTIYF. DNA for the CDR3: TGCGCCAGCAGCCAGGCATGGGAGGCCGTCTCTGGAAACACCATATATTTT.

The V call is TRBV2, the J call TRBJ2-3; perhaps TRBD1 as D (5 bases). The germline V and J ends were trimmed by 3 bases and 2 bases, with 15 bases remaining between them. The CDR3 covers 16 residues. The germline V gene encodes CDR1 SNHLY and CDR2 FYNNEI. CDR3 bases: TGTGCCAGCAGTGACTTTGGGGCCGAGTCCACAGATACGCAGTATTTT. Amino acid sequence: CASSDFGAESTDTQYF. The full variable domain, rest sourced from reference TRBV2 and TRBJ2-3, is EPEVTQTPSHQVTQMGQEVILRCVPISNHLYFYWYRQILGQKVEFLVSFYNNEISEKSEIFDDQFSVERPDGSNFTLKIRSTKLEDSAMYFCASSDFGAESTDTQYFGPGTRLTVL.

V usage is TRBV30 and J usage is TRBJ1-3; 7 bases map to TRBD1. Germline CDR1 is GTSNPN and CDR2 is SVGIG (reference sequence). The trim removed 5 bases at V and 6 bases at J, leaving 7 bases unmatched. This CDR3 is 13 amino acids long. The CDR3 region is CAWRYRGENTIYF. The DNA for the CDR3 is TGTGCCTGGCGCTACAGGGGAGAAAACACCATATATTTT. The full variable domain, rest sourced from reference TRBV30 and TRBJ1-3, is SQTIHQWPATLVQPVGSPLSLECTVEGTSNPNLYWYRQAAGRGLQLLFYSVGIGQISSEVPQNLSASRPQDRQFILSSKKLLLSDSGFYLCAWRYRGENTIYFGEGSWLTVV.

The chain links TRBV5-4 to TRBJ2-6, with a weak D call TRBD2 (5 bases). This CDR3 contains 15 residues. The V end lost 3 bases, the J end lost 2 bases, and 9 bases lay between the germline ends. In germline, CDR1 is SGHNT, CDR2 YYREEE (reference sequence). CDR3 amino acids: CASSSLGAGANVLTF. CDR3 in DNA: TGTGCCAGCAGCTCTTTGGGAGCTGGGGCCAACGTCCTGACTTTC. Together with reference TRBV5-4 and TRBJ2-6, the CDR3 gives the full variable domain: ETGVTQSPTHLIKTRGQQVTLRCSSQSGHNTVSWYQQALGQGPQFIFQYYREEENGRGNFPPRFSGLQFPNYSSELNVNALELDDSALYLCASSSLGAGANVLTFGAGSRLTVL.

This chain's CDR3 is CAISDTGQGALETQYF. For the CDR3, the DNA is TGTGCCATCAGTGATACGGGACAGGGGGCTTTGGAGACCCAGTACTTC. The V and J genes are TRBV10-3 and TRBJ2-5; 12 bases are shared with TRBD1. CDR1 ENHRY and CDR2 SYGVKD come from the germline V gene. The V and J ends lost 3 bases and 5 bases, in that order; junction bases with no gene match: 7. The CDR3 is made up of 16 amino acids.

The chain's CDR3 is CASSIERGRLETQYF. For the CDR3, the DNA is TGTGCCAGTAGTATAGAGAGGGGGCGTTTGGAGACCCAGTACTTC. This chain joins TRBV19 and TRBJ2-5; 7 bases are a match to TRBD1. V lost 0 bases to trimming and J lost 5 bases; unmatched junction nucleotides: 6. The germline gives CDR1 LNHDA, CDR2 SQIVND (reference sequence). The CDR3 is made up of 15 amino acids.

This chain uses TRBV5-6 with TRBJ2-7; 7 bases line up with TRBD1. Trimming took 0 bases from V and 2 from J; bases not matched to a gene: 11. The CDR3 covers 17 residues. Germline V lookup: CDR1 SGHDT, CDR2 YYEEEE. CDR3 loop: CASSLGQPGQKAYEQYF. The CDR3 region has the DNA TGTGCCAGCAGCTTGGGGCAACCGGGACAGAAAGCCTACGAGCAGTACTTC.

CDR3 bases: TGTGCCAGCAGTTACTCGACAGGCTTCTACAATGAGCAGTTCTTC. Protein product: CASSYSTGFYNEQFF. The chain couples TRBV6-2 or TRBV6-3 to TRBJ2-1, with D perhaps matching TRBD1 (6 bases). The V and J ends lost 0 bases and 3 bases respectively, with 9 bases between them. The CDR3 spans 15 residues. Per germline, CDR1 MNHEY and CDR2 SVGEGT.

The chain joins TRBV5-1 to TRBJ1-6; D perhaps matches TRBD1 (5 bases). Germline lookup yields CDR1 SGHRS and CDR2 YFSETQ. Trimming removed 3 bases from V and 11 bases from J, with 9 bases in between. This CDR3 has 12 amino acids. CDR3 protein: CASSSGGPPLHF. Here the CDR3 DNA reads TGCGCCAGCAGCTCGGGGGGTCCACCCCTCCACTTT. Complete variable domain (other parts from reference TRBV5-1 and TRBJ1-6): KAGVTQTPRYLIKTRGQQVTLSCSPISGHRSVSWYQQTPGQGLQFLFEYFSETQRNKGNFPGRFSGRQFSNSRSEMNVSTLELGDSALYLCASSSGGPPLHFGNGTRLTVT.

V and J are TRBV6-5 and TRBJ1-4, with D unclear. Germline CDR1 is MNHEY and CDR2 is SVGAGI. The CDR3 sequence is 15 residues long. Trimming removed 5 bases from V and 7 bases from J, with 17 bases in between. CDR3 in amino acids: CASSRSSTWSEKLFF. The DNA for the CDR3 is TGTGCCAGCAGTAGATCATCCACATGGAGTGAAAAACTGTTTTTT.

V and J are TRBV5-1 and TRBJ2-1; tentatively, D is TRBD1 (5 bases). CDR3 length: 14 residues. Trimming shortened V by 0 bases and J by 2 bases, and 6 bases separated the two germline ends. Germline V gives CDR1 SGHRS, CDR2 YFSETQ. The CDR3 DNA reads as TGCGCCAGCAGCTTGGAGGACACCTACAATGAGCAGTTCTTC. Translating it yields CASSLEDTYNEQFF.

The gene calls are TRBV7-8 and TRBJ2-3; 9 bases agree with TRBD1. This CDR3 has 15 residues. With 3 bases clipped from V and 6 bases from J, the junction kept 7 bases outside the gene matches. Germline-derived CDR1 and CDR2 are SGHVS and FQNEAQ. This chain's CDR3 is CASSFRTGAKDTQYF. CDR3 DNA: TGTGCCAGCAGCTTCCGGACAGGGGCGAAGGATACGCAGTATTTT.

The V call is TRBV5-1, the J call TRBJ1-1; 10 positions agree with TRBD1. CDR3 length equals 14 residues. In germline, CDR1 is SGHRS, CDR2 YFSETQ. V lost 4 bases to trimming and J lost 3 bases; unmatched junction nucleotides: 3. The CDR3 is CASSGTGEDTEAFF. As DNA, the CDR3 is TGCGCCAGCAGCGGGACAGGGGAGGACACTGAAGCTTTCTTT.

The rearrangement links TRBV29-1 to TRBJ2-7; TRBD2 is a possible D gene (5 bases). V was trimmed by 0 bases and J by 7 bases, leaving 10 bases between them. Germline CDR1 SQVTM, CDR2 ANQGSEA. The CDR3 loop spans 12 amino acids. This CDR3 reads CSVEDPGWEQYF. The DNA of the CDR3 is TGCAGCGTTGAAGATCCGGGGTGGGAGCAGTACTTC.

The V gene is TRBV4-3, the J gene TRBJ1-6; D may be TRBD1 (5 bases). Trimming left V 1 base short and J 14 bases short, with 18 bases between. Germline CDR1 reads LGHNA; CDR2 reads YSLEER. The CDR3 has 15 amino acids. The CDR3 DNA reads TGCGCCAGCAGCCAAGTTAGGGGCTCTCGGTCAGCCCTCCACTTT. Its translation: CASSQVRGSRSALHF.

The chain joins TRBV7-3 to TRBJ2-1; 8 bases line up with TRBD2. The CDR3 contains 16 residues. V was pared by 4 bases and J by 8 bases, with 13 bases of the junction left unmatched. From germline, CDR1 is SGHTA and CDR2 FQGTGA. DNA for the CDR3: TGTGCCAGCAGCTCCAAGCAGGGACTAGGGACCCATGAGCAGTTCTTC. Encoded protein: CASSSKQGLGTHEQFF.

This sequence joins TRBV3-1 (or the pseudogene TRBV3-2) and TRBJ2-4, with TRBD2 matching over 7 bases. Trimming at V came to 0 bases and at J to 0 bases, leaving 8 bases not matched to a gene. Looked up from germline, CDR1 is LGHDT and CDR2 is YNNKEL (reference sequence). The CDR3 has 18 amino acids. CDR3 amino acids: CASSQDWGGPVAKNIQYF. The CDR3 nucleotides read TGTGCCAGCAGCCAAGATTGGGGGGGTCCCGTAGCCAAAAACATTCAGTACTTC.

The rearrangement uses TRBV18 and TRBJ1-5; D is unresolved. Between the trimmed V and J ends, which lost 6 bases and 0 bases, there was a span of 6 bases. CDR1 and CDR2 (germline): KGHSH, LQKENI. The CDR3 consists of 13 residues. CDR3 in amino acids: CASSGGSNQPQHF. CDR3 in DNA: TGTGCCAGCTCCGGCGGTAGCAATCAGCCCCAGCATTTT.

The chain links TRBV3-1 (or the pseudogene TRBV3-2) to TRBJ2-1, with 7 bases matching TRBD2. Germline V CDR1 and CDR2: LGHDT, YNNKEL (reference sequence). This CDR3 region has 16 residues. V shed 1 base, J shed 3 bases, and the junction held 6 bases outside the gene matches. The CDR3 nucleotides read TGTGCCAGCAGCCAAGTCGGGCTAGCGGACTACAATGAGCAGTTCTTC. The encoded protein is CASSQVGLADYNEQFF.

The genes are TRBV27 and TRBJ1-4; D call uncertain. The germline V and J ends were trimmed by 4 bases and 4 bases, with 19 bases remaining between them. CDR3 length equals 17 residues. Germline-derived CDR1 and CDR2 are MNHEY and SMNVEV (reference sequence). The CDR3 reads CASSSPAVPLGNEKLFF. The DNA for the CDR3 is TGTGCCAGCAGTTCCCCGGCCGTGCCACTAGGTAATGAAAAACTGTTTTTT. Based on the CDR3 plus reference TRBV27 and TRBJ1-4, the full variable domain is EAQVTQNPRYLITVTGKKLTVTCSQNMNHEYMSWYRQDPGLGLRQIYYSMNVEVTDKGDVPEGYKVSRKEKRNFPLILESPSPNQTSLYFCASSSPAVPLGNEKLFFGSGTQLSVL.

The rearrangement links TRBV24-1 to TRBJ2-3; TRBD1 is a possible D gene (5 bases). The ends were cut back, 7 bases at V and 1 base at J, with 17 bases in the middle. This CDR3 region has 16 residues. CDR1 and CDR2 from the germline V gene are KGHDR and SFDVKD. The CDR3 nucleotides are TGTGCCACCAGCCCCTCGACAGCGTTTCGCACAGATACGCAGTATTTT. This encodes CATSPSTAFRTDTQYF.

The chain employs TRBV9 and TRBJ1-3; D gene uncertain. The germline V gene has CDR1 SGDLS and CDR2 YYNGEE. The CDR3 contains 14 residues. The ends were cut back, 0 bases at V and 0 bases at J, with 4 bases in the middle. CDR3 loop: CASSVDSSGNTIYF. Written as DNA, the CDR3 is TGTGCCAGCAGCGTAGACAGCTCTGGAAACACCATATATTTT.

The rearrangement joins TRBV4-3 to TRBJ2-2, with a weak D call TRBD1 (5 bases). The CDR3 contains 16 residues. V lost 4 bases and J lost 3, with 15 bases in between. The germline V gene encodes CDR1 LGHNA and CDR2 YSLEER. This CDR3 reads CASSPRKGPHTGELFF. CDR3 DNA sequence: TGCGCCAGCAGCCCCCGAAAGGGGCCGCACACCGGGGAGCTGTTTTTT.

The chain joins TRBV29-1 to TRBJ2-5; 8 bases are shared with TRBD1. Germline lookup yields CDR1 SQVTM and CDR2 ANQGSEA. The ends lost 7 bases at V and 9 bases at J; junction bases unmatched: 13. The CDR3 loop spans 13 amino acids. CDR3 DNA: TGCAGCGCCGTACAGGGGGTTCAATGGGCCCAGTACTTC. Translated, it gives CSAVQGVQWAQYF.